This TCR beta chain was sequenced during a study of blood T cell repertoires in COVID-19. V was pared by 5 bases and J by 6 bases, with 3 bases of the junction left unmatched. The V gene's germline CDR1 is SGHVS and CDR2 FNYEAQ. The CDR3 is 14 amino acids. Profiled with immunoSEQ multiplex PCR; TCRdb holds only in-frame clones, not every one. Found here are 180,000 or so clones, around nine tenths of them singletons; the top ten hold around 1.7%. Sequencing used peripheral blood. The chain couples TRBV7-6 to TRBJ2-1, with 11 bases that match TRBD2. The sequence was collected from a man younger than 35 with active or convalescent COVID-19. Written as DNA, the CDR3 is TGTGCCAGCAGCGTAACTAGCGGGAGCAATGAGCAGTTCTTC. Encoded protein: CASSVTSGSNEQFF.